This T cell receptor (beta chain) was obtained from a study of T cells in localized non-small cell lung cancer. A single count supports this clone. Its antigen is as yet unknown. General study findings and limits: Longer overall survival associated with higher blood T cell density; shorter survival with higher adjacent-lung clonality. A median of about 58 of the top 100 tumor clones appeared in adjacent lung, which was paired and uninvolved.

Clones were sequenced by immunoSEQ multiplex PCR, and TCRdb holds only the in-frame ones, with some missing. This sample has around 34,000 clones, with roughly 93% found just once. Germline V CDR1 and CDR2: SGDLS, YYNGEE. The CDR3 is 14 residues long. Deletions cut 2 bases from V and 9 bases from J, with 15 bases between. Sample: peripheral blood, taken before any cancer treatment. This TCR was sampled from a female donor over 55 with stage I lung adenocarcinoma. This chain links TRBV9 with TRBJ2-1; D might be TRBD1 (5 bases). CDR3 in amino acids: CASSVSQGRAEQFF. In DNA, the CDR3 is TGTGCCAGCAGCGTTAGCCAGGGCCGGGCTGAGCAGTTCTTC.